This T cell receptor beta chain was profiled in a study of vaccination effects on CD4 cells after COVID-19 (dated by TCRdb to between 2021 and 2023). Study-level background: Each participant received two doses of an mRNA SARS-CoV-2 vaccine, either BNT162b2 or mRNA-1273. Cultures from other donors in the study were sequenced using the Oncomine TCR Beta short-read assay on an Illumina iSeq 100. In both COVID-19 convalescent patients and infection-naive vaccine recipients, the study compared SARS-CoV-2 spike-specific CD4+ TCR repertoires from before mRNA vaccination with those from after it. The full study included some eleven COVID-19 convalescent patients and several SARS-CoV-2-naive healthy vaccine recipients. The full study reports these points: Limitations of the study were the small number of convalescent patients and the absence of early post-infection timepoints. Among healthy vaccine recipients, nearly all vaccine-induced clones were SARS-CoV-2 mono-reactive, and only 1 of 255 was cross-reactive with common cold coronaviruses. At late post-vaccination timepoints, both infection-induced and vaccine-induced clones showed marked clonal contraction, consistent with waning T cell responses.

For this clone: Its antigen specificity is not known. No much larger clone exists at a distance of one base, and base qualities are not known.

To identify antigen-specific CD4+ T cell clonotypes by their expansion, the ViraFEST assay first stimulated PBMC with viral peptide pools and then applied TCR sequencing. After around eleven days of culture, CD4+ T cells were isolated with the EasySep CD4+ T cell isolation kit. Healthy vaccine recipients had no prior SARS-CoV-2 infection, confirmed by negative nucleocapsid antibodies before and after vaccination. Each well held fewer than 2.5 million PBMC cultured in IMDM containing approximately 5% human AB serum, 8 to 10 IU/ml IL-2 and gentamicin, along with roughly 10 ug/ml peptides. On days 3 and 7, half of the culture medium was replaced with fresh IL-2-containing medium. Each peptide stimulation condition was cultured in triplicate wells unless otherwise noted. PBMC were separated from whole blood using Ficoll-Paque Plus gradient centrifugation and were then either cryopreserved at -140C or used fresh. Overlapping peptide pools spanned the spike proteins of SARS-CoV-2 and the common cold coronaviruses HCoV-NL63, HCoV-OC43 and HCoV-229E. The QIAamp micro DNA kit was used to extract genomic DNA from the cultured CD4+ T cells.

The CDR3 starts with the cysteine, ends with the phenylalanine, and has 14 residues. The kept DNA is CDR3 alone, 42 bases in frame from the first base. Looking up the germline V gene (reference sequence) yields CDR1 SEHNR and CDR2 FQNEAQ. V sheds 2 bases and J sheds 8 bases, leaving 15 bases between their ends. Library construction relied on the immunoSEQ multiplex PCR assay. DNA from the cultured, isolated CD4+ T cells was subjected to TCR beta CDR3 sequencing. The authors' analysis ran thus. The analysis removed non-productive TCR sequences, trimmed reads to the CDR3 region, and retained only CDR3s that were 7 or more amino acids long. The MANAFEST web app was used to identify antigen-specific clonotypes by comparing expansion in peptide wells with expansion in reference cultures. To be called positive, a clone needed expansion at FDR<0.05 compared with the reference and with all other wells, an odds ratio greater than 5, and a frequency greater than 0.1% in two replicate wells. Cross-reactive clonotypes were defined as significantly expanded in SARS-CoV-2 spike wells and in at least one common cold coronavirus spike condition. Using the stringdist R package, CDR3 similarity was measured by Levenshtein distance, and unrooted trees were constructed with ape in R 3.6.1. TCRdb took over this immuneACCESS table, retaining in-frame rearrangements with V and J assigned. Such tables are incomplete; in checked studies, under half of the missing clones stem from an unresolved V gene, and the remainder is unexplained. V, J and clone size reflect that table, while D and trimming were determined from the DNA. The sample table lists tens of thousands of clones, 73% of them with a count of one. Around 25% of the sample is in the top ten clones.

This clonotype was sampled from a human donor who received a COVID-19 vaccine. This receptor chain uses TRBV7-9 and TRBJ1-1; 5 matching bases give a weak D call of TRBD1. Sample: CD4+ T cells from PBMCs cultured with HCoV-OC43 spike peptides, taken before COVID-19 vaccination. This specimen's cell subset or site label, interpreted: HCoV-OC43 spike overlapping peptide pool stimulation. CDR3 sequence: CASSLRGQAIEAFF. The base sequence is TGTGCCAGCAGCTTACGGGGCCAGGCAATCGAAGCTTTCTTT.